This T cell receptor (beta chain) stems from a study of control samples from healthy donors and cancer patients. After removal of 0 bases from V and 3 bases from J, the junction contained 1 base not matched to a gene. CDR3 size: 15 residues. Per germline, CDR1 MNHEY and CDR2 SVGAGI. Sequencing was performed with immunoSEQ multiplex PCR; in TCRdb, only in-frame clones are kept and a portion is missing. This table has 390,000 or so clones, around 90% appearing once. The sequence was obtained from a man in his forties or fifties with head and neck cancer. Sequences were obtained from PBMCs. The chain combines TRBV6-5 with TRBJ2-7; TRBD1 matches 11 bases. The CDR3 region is CASSYSGTGGYEQYF. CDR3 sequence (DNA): TGTGCCAGCAGTTACTCCGGGACAGGGGGCTACGAGCAGTACTTC.